This TCR beta chain originates from a study of blood T cell repertoires in COVID-19. Study context: T cells, B-cell-depleted T cells, or PBMCs provided the cDNA or gDNA that served as material.

Here immunoSEQ multiplex PCR was the method, and the copy in TCRdb shows in-frame clones only, minus some. This repertoire shows approximately 120,000 clones, about four fifths found once; its top ten account for about 10%. The CDR3 is 13 amino acids. V lost 1 base and J lost 5, with 8 bases in between. Germline CDR1 SGHDN, CDR2 FVKESK. Sequencing used peripheral blood. The source of this sequence is a human donor in a cohort sampled during active COVID-19. V and J are TRBV14 and TRBJ2-5, with D uncertain. The CDR3 sequence: CASSQGSKETQYF. The CDR3 DNA sequence: TGTGCCAGCAGCCAAGGCAGTAAGGAGACCCAGTACTTC.